Following are 31 T cell receptor beta chains from one sample sequenced in a study of blood T cell repertoires in COVID-19. Measured with immunoSEQ multiplex PCR; TCRdb has only the in-frame clones, and not every one. Among around 97,000 clones listed, over 75% were seen once. Source material: peripheral blood. The receptor source for this set is a human donor in a cohort sampled during active or convalescent COVID-19.

J is TRBJ1-5 and V is TRBV19; TRBD1 agrees at 7 bases. CDR3 length: 12 amino acids. Germline assignment: CDR1 LNHDA and CDR2 SQIVND (reference sequence). V lost 9 bases and J lost 5; bases outside the gene matches: 4. CDR3 in amino acids: CASRGQYQPQHF. The CDR3 bases are TGTGCCAGCCGGGGACAGTATCAGCCCCAGCATTTT.

The genes are TRBV6-5 and TRBJ1-4; D perhaps matches TRBD1 (5 bases). The germline CDR1 and CDR2 sequences are MNHEY and SVGAGI. V lost 8 bases and J 8 bases, leaving 21 bases between the germline ends. The CDR3 contains 15 residues. The CDR3 spells CASSRRFQGGEKLFF. The CDR3, as DNA: TGTGCCAGCTCCCGACGATTCCAGGGTGGGGAAAAACTGTTTTTT.

The chain recombines TRBV9 with TRBJ2-1, with 10 bases aligning to TRBD1. CDR1 is SGDLS and CDR2 is YYNGEE in the germline V gene. J gave up 9 bases and V 0 bases, and 12 bases lay outside the gene matches. There are 17 residues in the CDR3. In DNA, the CDR3 is TGTGCCAGCAGCGTAGATCCGGACAGGGGGGACGTCGGTGAGCAGTTCTTC. Protein sequence: CASSVDPDRGDVGEQFF. The variable domain in full, with the rest retrieved from reference TRBV9 and TRBJ2-1, is DSGVTQTPKHLITATGQRVTLRCSPRSGDLSVYWYQQSLDQGLQFLIQYYNGEERAKGNILERFSAQQFPDLHSELNLSSLELGDSALYFCASSVDPDRGDVGEQFFGPGTRLTVL.

This clone has a single count. The chain combines TRBV6-5 with TRBJ2-7; 7 nucleotides match TRBD1. CDR1 is MNHEY, CDR2 SVGAGI, per germline. This CDR3 contains 13 residues. The V and J ends lost 2 bases and 7 bases, in that order; junction bases with no gene match: 5. The CDR3 sequence: CASSYDRAREQYF. CDR3 bases: TGTGCCAGCAGTTACGACAGGGCGAGGGAGCAGTACTTC.

The chain carries TRBV4-2 and TRBJ2-2, with 16 positions matching TRBD2. Per the germline V gene, CDR1 is LGHNA and CDR2 is YNFKEQ. The CDR3 has 18 amino acids. The junction had 6 bases not matched to a gene; V was cut back by 4 bases and J by 4 bases. CDR3 nucleotide sequence: TGTGCCAGCAGCCTCTCCGGGACTAGCGGGGGGGCCACCGGGGAGCTGTTTTTT. Its protein is CASSLSGTSGGATGELFF.

V and J are TRBV19 and TRBJ1-5, with D tentatively TRBD1 (6 bases). Germline CDR1 LNHDA, CDR2 SQIVND (reference sequence). The V and J ends lost 5 bases and 0 bases respectively, with 17 bases between them. The CDR3 covers 17 residues. The CDR3: CASSLTGGQVSNQPQHF. The CDR3 DNA is TGTGCCAGTAGTTTAACGGGGGGGCAGGTTAGCAATCAGCCCCAGCATTTT.

The count of this clone is one. The chain combines TRBV21-1 with TRBJ1-1. TRBV21-1 counts as a pseudogene. The CDR3 covers 14 residues. CDR3 sequence (DNA): TGTGCCAGCCGGGGAGGAACAGAGAACACTGAAGCTTTCTTT. Translation: CASRGGTENTEAFF.

The genes are TRBV28 and TRBJ2-1, with a tentative D call TRBD2 (5 bases). The CDR3 has 15 residues. Per the germline V gene, CDR1 is MDHEN and CDR2 is SYDVKM. With 5 bases removed from V and 2 bases from J, the gap between germline ends came to 13 bases. The CDR3 sequence: CASSQKTIAYNEQFF. CDR3 nucleotides: TGTGCCAGCAGTCAAAAGACTATAGCCTACAATGAGCAGTTCTTC.

The CDR3 protein is CASSENRGVYGYTF. CDR3 nucleotide sequence: TGTGCCAGCAGCGAAAACAGGGGTGTCTATGGCTACACCTTC. The chain combines TRBV11-2 with TRBJ1-2, with 7 bases matching TRBD1. The CDR3 consists of 14 residues. CDR1 and CDR2 (germline): SGHAT, FQNNGV. Trimming cost V 5 bases and J 4 bases; bases outside gene matches: 7.

This chain uses TRBV11-2 with TRBJ2-7; the D gene is possibly TRBD2 (7 bases). Trimming took off 7 bases at V and 4 bases at J, with 26 bases between the two ends. CDR3 size: 17 residues. Germline V gene data show CDR1 as SGHAT and CDR2 as FQNNGV. CDR3: CASKGSSSGGGQYEQYF. CDR3 DNA sequence: TGTGCCAGCAAGGGCTCGAGTAGCGGCGGGGGCCAGTACGAGCAGTACTTC.

The V and J genes are TRBV6-4 and TRBJ2-3, with D perhaps TRBD2 (6 bases). Per germline, CDR1 MRHNA and CDR2 SNTAGT. Trimming cost V 8 bases and J 0 bases, with 15 bases left between them. This CDR3 contains 15 residues. The DNA for the CDR3 is TGTGCCAGCGGGGTGGAGGGGAGTAGCACAGATACGCAGTATTTT. Protein sequence: CASGVEGSSTDTQYF.

The rearrangement links TRBV5-1 to TRBJ1-4; the D gene is possibly TRBD1 (6 bases). Germline values: CDR1 SGHRS, CDR2 YFSETQ. V shed 5 bases and J shed 4 bases, with 12 bases lying between them. This CDR3 contains 14 residues. The DNA of the CDR3 is TGCGCCAGCAGATCCGGACAGAATAATGAAAAACTGTTTTTT. This codes for CASRSGQNNEKLFF.

Ten or more counts support this clone. The gene calls are TRBV3-1 (or the pseudogene TRBV3-2) and TRBJ2-2; 9 nucleotides agree with TRBD2. Per germline, CDR1 LGHDT and CDR2 YNNKEL (reference sequence). This CDR3 region has 16 residues. V lost 4 bases, J lost 1 base, and 4 bases stayed unmatched. CDR3 coding DNA: TGTGCCAGCAGCCGGGCAGCGGGGGGGAACACCGGGGAGCTGTTTTTT. Residues: CASSRAAGGNTGELFF.

The V gene is TRBV5-1, the J gene TRBJ1-2; perhaps TRBD1 as D (6 bases). Germline CDR1 SGHRS, CDR2 YFSETQ. Between the trimmed V and J ends, which lost 0 bases and 2 bases, there was a span of 8 bases. CDR3 length: 14 amino acids. CDR3 DNA sequence: TGCGCCAGCAGCTTGGCAGGGACAAACTATGGCTACACCTTC. This gives the protein CASSLAGTNYGYTF.

The rearrangement links TRBV11-3 to TRBJ2-5, with 9 bases lining up with TRBD2. CDR3 length equals 15 residues. Looked up from germline, CDR1 is SGHNT and CDR2 is YENEEA. V lost 5 bases to trimming and J lost 3 bases; unmatched junction nucleotides: 7. In nucleotides, the CDR3 is TGTGCCAGCAGCCTAAGACTAGCGGAAAAAGAGACCCAGTACTTC. Its translation: CASSLRLAEKETQYF. The variable domain in full, completed from reference TRBV11-3 and TRBJ2-5, reads EAGVVQSPRYKIIEKKQPVAFWCNPISGHNTLYWYLQNLGQGPELLIRYENEEAVDDSQLPKDRFSAERLKGVDSTLKIQPAELGDSAVYLCASSLRLAEKETQYFGPGTRLLVL.

V gene TRBV7-2 combines with J gene TRBJ2-5; tentative D call: TRBD1 (5 bases). Germline loops: CDR1 SGHTA, CDR2 FQGNSA. This CDR3 spans 15 amino acids. V lost 4 bases and J lost 1, with 13 bases in between. The CDR3 DNA is TGTGCCAGCAGCTCCGACACAGGCTCCCAAGAGACCCAGTACTTC. Translating it yields CASSSDTGSQETQYF. Full variable domain (rest looked up from reference TRBV7-2 and TRBJ2-5): GAGVSQSPSNKVTEKGKDVELRCDPISGHTALYWYRQSLGQGLEFLIYFQGNSAPDKSGLPSDRFSAERTGGSVSTLTIQRTQQEDSAVYLCASSSDTGSQETQYFGPGTRLLVL.

The V call is TRBV3-1 (or the pseudogene TRBV3-2), the J call TRBJ1-2; D is uncertain. CDR1 and CDR2 (germline): LGHDT, YNNKEL (reference sequence). V was shortened by 2 bases and J by 9 bases, with 16 bases between the two germline ends. CDR3 length equals 14 residues. The CDR3 nucleotides are TGTGCCAGCAGCCAATTGAGGGCCCTGGGGAGCTACACCTTC. Protein product: CASSQLRALGSYTF.

The chain is built from TRBV18 and TRBJ2-1, with TRBD1 matching 9 bases. V was clipped by 7 bases and J by 7 bases; unmatched bases: 8. Germline V CDR1 and CDR2: KGHSH, LQKENI. This CDR3 is 14 amino acids long. The CDR3 loop is CASFRDRASNEQFF. The CDR3 nucleotides read TGTGCCAGCTTCCGGGACAGGGCCTCTAATGAGCAGTTCTTC.

V is TRBV6-2 or TRBV6-3 and J is TRBJ1-1, with 10 nucleotides matching TRBD1. This CDR3 contains 16 residues. Per the germline V gene, CDR1 is MNHEY and CDR2 is SVGEGT. The V segment lost 2 bases and the J segment 5 bases; nucleotides outside the gene matches: 8. Here the CDR3 DNA reads TGTGCCAGCAGTTACCCCTGGACAGGGGGAGATACTGAAGCTTTCTTT. Its protein is CASSYPWTGGDTEAFF.

This chain connects TRBV4-3 to TRBJ1-5; 9 bases match TRBD1. This CDR3 is built from 17 residues. Germline assignment: CDR1 LGHNA and CDR2 YSLEER. J gave up 4 bases and V 0 bases, and 7 bases lay outside the gene matches. The CDR3 DNA reads TGCGCCAGCAGCCAAGAAAGGACAGGGGCTTTTAATCAGCCCCAGCATTTT. This gives the protein CASSQERTGAFNQPQHF.

V and J are TRBV7-7 and TRBJ2-3; D is possibly TRBD1 (6 bases). Trimming cost V 5 bases and J 3 bases, with 15 bases left between them. This CDR3 region has 15 residues. The V gene's germline CDR1 is SSHAT and CDR2 FNYEAQ (reference sequence). The CDR3 region has the DNA TGTGCCAGCAGCCGGGGACATGGGGCGACAGATACGCAGTATTTT. It codes for CASSRGHGATDTQYF.

The gene calls are TRBV6-5 and TRBJ1-4; D remains ambiguous. This CDR3 contains 16 residues. The germline CDR1 and CDR2 sequences are MNHEY and SVGAGI. V shed 3 bases and J shed 1 base, with 12 bases lying between them. The CDR3: CASSYKYAGTNEKLFF. In nucleotides, the CDR3 is TGTGCCAGCAGTTATAAATACGCGGGAACTAATGAAAAACTGTTTTTT.

This chain uses TRBV6-5 with TRBJ2-2; 7 bases align to TRBD2. There are 16 residues in the CDR3. V was clipped by 0 bases and J by 3 bases; unmatched bases: 4. CDR1 and CDR2 (germline): MNHEY, SVGAGI. The CDR3 bases are TGTGCCAGCAGTTACTCTGGCCGGGGGGACACCGGGGAGCTGTTTTTT. Its translation: CASSYSGRGDTGELFF.

This clone has only a few counts. V is TRBV19 and J is TRBJ1-5, with D perhaps matching TRBD1 (6 bases). The germline V gene has CDR1 LNHDA and CDR2 SQIVND (reference sequence). The CDR3 covers 13 residues. Trimming pared 6 bases from V and 7 bases from J, leaving 13 bases between. Written as DNA, the CDR3 is TGTGCCAGTAGCACAGGGTGGGGGCAGCCCCAGCATTTT. Encoded protein: CASSTGWGQPQHF.

The rearrangement uses TRBV9 and TRBJ2-1; D not certain. With 3 bases removed from V and 3 bases from J, the gap between germline ends came to 7 bases. The CDR3 contains 13 residues. Germline-derived CDR1 and CDR2 are SGDLS and YYNGEE. The CDR3 coding sequence is TGTGCCAGCAGCGCCGCCAGCTACAATGAGCAGTTCTTC. It is translated as CASSAASYNEQFF.

The chain is built from TRBV28 and TRBJ2-3, with 8 bases fitting TRBD1. The trim removed 2 bases at V and 7 bases at J, leaving 2 bases unmatched. The germline V gene has CDR1 MDHEN and CDR2 SYDVKM. The CDR3 length is 13 residues. The CDR3 reads CASSLGQGHTQYF. The CDR3, as DNA: TGTGCCAGCAGTTTAGGACAGGGTCATACGCAGTATTTT.

The rearrangement links TRBV3-1 (or the pseudogene TRBV3-2) to TRBJ1-5; D not certain. Germline V gene sequence: CDR1 LGHDT, CDR2 YNNKEL (reference sequence). V shed 2 bases and J shed 7 bases, with 6 bases lying between them. CDR3 size: 12 residues. The CDR3 loop is CASSQRGQPQHF. The CDR3 nucleotides are TGTGCCAGCAGCCAACGCGGGCAGCCCCAGCATTTT.

This clone was found once. The rearrangement uses TRBV29-1 and TRBJ2-2; 10 bases agree with TRBD2. V was pared by 5 bases and J by 5 bases, with 8 bases of the junction left unmatched. In germline, CDR1 is SQVTM, CDR2 ANQGSEA. CDR3 length equals 15 residues. The CDR3 protein is CSVTSGAFSTGELFF. The CDR3 DNA follows: TGCAGCGTTACTAGCGGGGCCTTTTCGACCGGGGAGCTGTTTTTT.

This rearrangement joins TRBV28 to TRBJ1-1; the match to TRBD1 covers 7 bases. This CDR3 spans 13 amino acids. The germline V gene encodes CDR1 MDHEN and CDR2 SYDVKM. The ends lost 4 bases at V and 7 bases at J; junction bases unmatched: 6. As DNA, the CDR3 is TGTGCCAGCAGTTCAGGACAGGATCTTGAAGCTTTCTTT. This translates into CASSSGQDLEAFF.

This chain joins TRBV7-2 and TRBJ1-2, with D possibly matching TRBD1 (5 bases). This CDR3 has 13 residues. V lost 3 bases and J lost 5, with 10 bases in between. Germline loops: CDR1 SGHTA, CDR2 FQGNSA. The CDR3 reads CASSLEGIYGYTF. CDR3 in DNA: TGTGCCAGCAGCTTGGAGGGGATTTATGGCTACACCTTC.

The chain employs TRBV6-5 and TRBJ1-2; no clear D. The V and J ends lost 0 bases and 3 bases respectively, with 5 bases between them. Germline assignment: CDR1 MNHEY and CDR2 SVGAGI. The CDR3 contains 13 residues. The CDR3 reads CASSYSSDYGYTF. CDR3 coding DNA: TGTGCCAGCAGTTACTCTTCCGACTATGGCTACACCTTC.